This TCR beta chain was identified in a study of OX40 agonist ivuxolimab in advanced cancers. Clones were read by immunoSEQ multiplex PCR, and TCRdb kept only the in-frame ones, dropping some. This table holds nearly 60,000 clones, 80% to 90% found once. Study-wide points: Expanded clones were, on average, more numerous among CD8+ T cells than CD4+.

Details on this clone: The antigen remains unidentified.

The germline gives CDR1 LNHDA, CDR2 SQIVND (reference sequence). This CDR3 has 14 amino acids. V shed 5 bases and J 4 bases; nucleotides not matched to a gene: 3. The sequencing here drew on CD4+ or CD8+ T cells sorted from blood, taken in a trial of the OX40 agonist ivuxolimab. This clonotype originated in an adult with an advanced solid tumor such as melanoma, head and neck, liver or kidney cancer. The chain carries TRBV19 and TRBJ2-2; 8 bases match TRBD1. The CDR3 here is CASSRDRTTGELFF. The CDR3 nucleotides are TGTGCCAGTAGTCGGGACAGGACCACCGGGGAGCTGTTTTTT.